Each of the 29 T cell receptor beta chains below was sequenced from the same sample in a study of OX40 agonist ivuxolimab in advanced cancers. The table came from immunoSEQ multiplex PCR; TCRdb's copy has only in-frame clones and leaves some out. The data show tens of thousands of clones, with approximately 72% seen just once and roughly 13% held by the top ten. Source: CD4+ or CD8+ T cells sorted from blood, taken in a trial of the OX40 agonist ivuxolimab. All receptors come from an adult with an advanced solid tumor such as melanoma, head and neck, liver or kidney cancer.

The CDR3 here is CASSTTSGRSGEQFF. The CDR3 bases are TGTGCCAGTAGTACAACTAGCGGGAGATCAGGTGAGCAGTTCTTC. The rearrangement joins TRBV19 to TRBJ2-1, with TRBD2 identical over 11 bases. This CDR3 is 15 amino acids long. Germline trimming cut 4 bases from V and 9 bases from J; bases unmatched to any gene: 8. CDR1 and CDR2 from the germline V gene are LNHDA and SQIVND (reference sequence).

The chain links TRBV2 to TRBJ2-3; 11 bases match TRBD1. Trimming at V came to 6 bases and at J to 0 bases, leaving 17 bases not matched to a gene. The CDR3 consists of 20 residues. The germline V gene has CDR1 SNHLY and CDR2 FYNNEI. The CDR3 protein is CASSLTGTGGSGTSTDTQYF. Here the CDR3 DNA reads TGTGCCAGCAGCCTCACCGGGACAGGGGGTAGCGGGACAAGCACAGATACGCAGTATTTT.

This clone was seen just once. The chain couples TRBV10-3 to TRBJ1-2; D possibly corresponds to TRBD1 (6 bases). V lost 6 bases, J lost 7 bases, and 15 bases lay in between. The CDR3 is 13 amino acids. The germline V gene encodes CDR1 ENHRY and CDR2 SYGVKD. CDR3 amino acids: CAISPTGAGGYTF. CDR3 in DNA: TGTGCCATCAGCCCGACGGGGGCTGGTGGCTACACCTTC.

The genes are TRBV19 and TRBJ2-3, with D unclear. Trimming removed 5 bases from V and 3 bases from J, with 18 bases in between. The CDR3 sequence is 16 residues long. Germline CDR1 and CDR2: LNHDA and SQIVND (reference sequence). The CDR3 region is CASSPGRSLFTDTQYF. CDR3 bases: TGTGCCAGTAGTCCCGGACGATCCCTGTTTACAGATACGCAGTATTTT.

This clone was counted once. This chain uses TRBV4-2 with TRBJ1-6; D gene uncertain. Germline values: CDR1 LGHNA, CDR2 YNFKEQ. The CDR3 consists of 15 residues. V was clipped by 1 base and J by 4 bases, with 8 bases between them. The CDR3 DNA reads as TGTGCCAGCAGCCAAGTAAGGGATTATAATTCACCCCTCCACTTT. Translation: CASSQVRDYNSPLHF.

The DNA for the CDR3 is TGTGCCAGCTCATCCGCCGGGACTCACGTTACGCAGTATTTT. Protein sequence: CASSSAGTHVTQYF. The chain couples TRBV18 to TRBJ2-3; the D gene is possibly TRBD2 (6 bases). V lost 5 bases and J lost 8, with 17 bases in between. Germline values: CDR1 KGHSH, CDR2 LQKENI. The CDR3 extends over 14 amino acids. Variable domain in full (rest from reference TRBV18 and TRBJ2-3): NAGVMQNPRHLVRRRGQEARLRCSPMKGHSHVYWYRQLPEEGLKFMVYLQKENIIDESGMPKERFSAEFPKEGPSILRIQQVVRGDSAAYFCASSSAGTHVTQYFGPGTRLTVL.

This chain links TRBV6-5 with TRBJ1-1; 12 bases are a match to TRBD1. In germline, CDR1 is MNHEY, CDR2 SVGAGI. This CDR3 spans 16 amino acids. Germline trimming cut 3 bases from V and 4 bases from J; bases unmatched to any gene: 6. The CDR3 spells CASSYKGTGGLTEAFF. The CDR3 nucleotides are TGTGCCAGCAGTTATAAGGGGACAGGGGGCCTCACTGAAGCTTTCTTT.

This clone was counted a single time. The V call is TRBV14, the J call TRBJ2-2; possibly TRBD2 for D (5 bases). Germline values: CDR1 SGHDN, CDR2 FVKESK. V was clipped by 1 base and J by 4 bases, with 7 bases between them. This CDR3 is 14 amino acids long. In DNA form, the CDR3 reads TGTGCCAGCAGCCAAGGAGAGGGCACCGGGGAGCTGTTTTTT. Protein: CASSQGEGTGELFF. Looking up the rest from reference TRBV14 and TRBJ2-2 gives the full variable domain: EAGVTQFPSHSVIEKGQTVTLRCDPISGHDNLYWYRRVMGKEIKFLLHFVKESKQDESGMPNNRFLAERTGGTYSTLKVQPAELEDSGVYFCASSQGEGTGELFFGEGSRLTVL.

The V gene is TRBV11-2, the J gene TRBJ2-7; D unclear. Trimming took off 5 bases at V and 2 bases at J, with 4 bases between the two ends. The CDR3 is 11 residues long. Germline CDR1 is SGHAT and CDR2 is FQNNGV. In DNA form, the CDR3 reads TGTGCCAGCAGCAACACCTACGAGCAGTACTTC. Its translation: CASSNTYEQYF.

The chain carries TRBV28 and TRBJ2-3; TRBD2 matches 7 bases. V lost 4 bases and J lost 6; bases outside the gene matches: 1. The CDR3 runs to 12 residues. Per the germline V gene, CDR1 is MDHEN and CDR2 is SYDVKM. Here the CDR3 DNA reads TGTGCCAGCAGTTGGGGGGGGGATACGCAGTATTTT. Protein: CASSWGGDTQYF.

The J gene is TRBJ2-7, the V gene TRBV27; D may match TRBD1 or TRBD2 (5 bases each). Germline CDR1 and CDR2: MNHEY and SMNVEV (reference sequence). This CDR3 is 14 amino acids long. Trimming took off 4 bases at V and 1 base at J, with 11 bases between the two ends. Here the CDR3 reads CASSWQGESYEQYF. The CDR3 DNA reads TGTGCCAGCAGTTGGCAGGGAGAATCCTACGAGCAGTACTTC.

This clone was observed a handful of times. CDR3 coding DNA: TGTGCCAGCAGCCTACAGGGGATCTATGGCTACACCTTC. It is translated as CASSLQGIYGYTF. The genes are TRBV7-9 and TRBJ1-2, with 7 bases aligning to TRBD1. The V segment lost 5 bases and the J segment 4 bases; nucleotides outside the gene matches: 4. There are 13 residues in the CDR3. Per germline, CDR1 SEHNR and CDR2 FQNEAQ (reference sequence).

This clone has a handful of counts. This rearrangement joins TRBV30 to TRBJ2-3; D is possibly TRBD1 (5 bases). This CDR3 comprises 15 residues. CDR1 is GTSNPN and CDR2 is SVGIG in the germline V gene (reference sequence). V dropped 0 bases and J dropped 0 bases, with 10 bases sitting between them. The CDR3 nucleotides read TGTGCCTGGAGTGTCAAGGGGATCAGCACAGATACGCAGTATTTT. It yields the protein CAWSVKGISTDTQYF.

DNA of the CDR3: TGTGCCAGCAGGGCAGGGTCGCGGAACACTGAAGCTTTCTTT. Amino acid sequence: CASRAGSRNTEAFF. The rearrangement joins TRBV2 to TRBJ1-1; D may be TRBD1 (5 bases). The length of the CDR3 is 14 residues. Trimming took 6 bases from V and 1 from J, leaving 12 bases between them. Germline V gives CDR1 SNHLY, CDR2 FYNNEI.

The chain combines TRBV9 with TRBJ1-3; possibly TRBD1 for D (5 bases). CDR1 and CDR2 from the germline V gene are SGDLS and YYNGEE. This CDR3 comprises 14 residues. The V gene lost 0 bases and the J gene lost 3 bases, with 7 bases spanning the gap. This CDR3 reads CASSVARVGNTIYF. DNA for the CDR3: TGTGCCAGCAGCGTAGCCAGGGTTGGAAACACCATATATTTT. The full variable domain, its missing parts supplied by reference TRBV9 and TRBJ1-3, is DSGVTQTPKHLITATGQRVTLRCSPRSGDLSVYWYQQSLDQGLQFLIQYYNGEERAKGNILERFSAQQFPDLHSELNLSSLELGDSALYFCASSVARVGNTIYFGEGSWLTVV.

The CDR3 region is CASSERRKETQYF. CDR3 in DNA: TGTGCCAGCAGTGAGCGGCGTAAAGAGACCCAGTACTTC. The chain links TRBV2 to TRBJ2-5; D call uncertain. The CDR3 spans 13 residues. Per germline, CDR1 SNHLY and CDR2 FYNNEI. V was trimmed by 3 bases and J by 3 bases, leaving 8 bases between them.

J is TRBJ1-1 and V is TRBV7-9; no reliable D call. V was pared by 2 bases and J by 4 bases, with 11 bases between. In germline, CDR1 is SEHNR, CDR2 FQNEAQ (reference sequence). The CDR3 sequence is 14 residues long. The CDR3 DNA sequence: TGTGCCAGCAGCTTAAGGGAAATGGGCACTGAAGCTTTCTTT. Amino acids: CASSLREMGTEAFF.

The V call is TRBV18, the J call TRBJ1-3; D is perhaps TRBD1 (5 bases). This CDR3 has 19 residues. Germline-derived CDR1 and CDR2 are KGHSH and LQKENI. V lost 3 bases to trimming and J lost 0 bases, with 21 bases between them. The CDR3 coding sequence is TGTGCCAGCTCACCGGCCCAAAGGGGCGGAGTTGGCTCTGGAAACACCATATATTTT. Encoded protein: CASSPAQRGGVGSGNTIYF.

This chain uses TRBV9 with TRBJ2-2, with D possibly TRBD1 on 6 matching bases. The V end was cut by 4 bases, the J end by 0 bases, with 10 bases between. The CDR3 length is 15 residues. Per germline, CDR1 SGDLS and CDR2 YYNGEE. The CDR3 nucleotides are TGTGCCAGCAGCACAGGGACAACGAACACCGGGGAGCTGTTTTTT. Translation: CASSTGTTNTGELFF.

This chain links TRBV28 with TRBJ2-7; 7 nucleotides agree with TRBD2. The germline CDR1 and CDR2 sequences are MDHEN and SYDVKM. V dropped 6 bases and J dropped 1; count of bases not matched to a gene: 9. This CDR3 is 15 amino acids long. The CDR3 DNA follows: TGTGCCAGCAGCCGCGGGGGAACGATGTCCTACGAGCAGTACTTC. Translating gives CASSRGGTMSYEQYF.

V is TRBV9 and J is TRBJ1-4; D not certain. Germline V gene data show CDR1 as SGDLS and CDR2 as YYNGEE. This CDR3 comprises 16 residues. V was shortened by 0 bases and J by 3 bases, with 12 bases between the two germline ends. The CDR3 sequence: CASSVATGSSNEKLFF. For the CDR3, the DNA is TGTGCCAGCAGCGTAGCTACGGGCAGTTCTAATGAAAAACTGTTTTTT.

This clone was found once. The rearrangement links TRBV12-5 to TRBJ2-1; D is uncertain. V dropped 2 bases and J dropped 3 bases, with 11 bases sitting between them. Germline CDR1 LGHNT, CDR2 FRNRAP. The length of the CDR3 is 15 residues. As DNA, the CDR3 is TGTGCTAGTGGTTTGACTACCTATAACTACAATGAGCAGTTCTTC. Amino acid sequence: CASGLTTYNYNEQFF.

The rearrangement uses TRBV4-1 and TRBJ2-7, with 16 bases identical to TRBD2. J lost 5 bases, V lost 5 bases, and 9 bases had no gene match. The CDR3 loop spans 17 amino acids. Germline CDR1 MGHRA, CDR2 YSYEKL. The CDR3 loop reads CASSLGTSGRASNEQYF. The DNA of the CDR3 is TGCGCCAGCAGCTTGGGGACTAGCGGGAGGGCCTCAAACGAGCAGTACTTC.

The rearrangement links TRBV5-1 to TRBJ2-3; possibly TRBD1 or TRBD2 for D (6 bases each). Germline values: CDR1 SGHRS, CDR2 YFSETQ. The V gene lost 0 bases and the J gene lost 2 bases, with 10 bases spanning the gap. The CDR3 extends over 15 amino acids. CDR3 DNA sequence: TGCGCCAGCAGCTTGGCCCCGGGGGCCACAGATACGCAGTATTTT. Protein: CASSLAPGATDTQYF.

V usage is TRBV19 and J usage is TRBJ1-4; perhaps TRBD1 as D (5 bases). The CDR3 length is 16 residues. Germline V gene sequence: CDR1 LNHDA, CDR2 SQIVND (reference sequence). The ends were cut back, 4 bases at V and 5 bases at J, with 17 bases in the middle. The CDR3 nucleotides are TGTGCCAGTAGTAGAAACACGGGACCGATAAATGAAAAACTGTTTTTT. Its translation is CASSRNTGPINEKLFF.

This rearrangement joins TRBV19 to TRBJ2-3, with TRBD2 matching over 12 bases. CDR3 length: 15 amino acids. CDR1 and CDR2 from the germline V gene are LNHDA and SQIVND (reference sequence). J was trimmed by 3 bases and V by 10 bases; bases with no gene match: 8. The CDR3 DNA is TGTGCCACCCGGACTAGCGGGGAAAAAACAGATACGCAGTATTTT. It encodes CATRTSGEKTDTQYF.

J is TRBJ2-1 and V is TRBV5-1; possible D gene TRBD2, 5 bases. V lost 3 bases and J lost 4, with 8 bases in between. The CDR3 loop spans 13 amino acids. CDR1 is SGHRS and CDR2 is YFSETQ in the germline V gene. The CDR3 protein is CASSSTTYNEQFF. The CDR3 DNA reads as TGCGCCAGCAGCTCGACTACTTACAATGAGCAGTTCTTC.

The genes are TRBV27 and TRBJ2-7; 8 nucleotides align to TRBD1. The J segment lost 0 bases and the V segment lost 8 bases, leaving 3 bases of the junction unmatched. Germline CDR1 is MNHEY and CDR2 is SMNVEV (reference sequence). This CDR3 has 13 amino acids. CDR3 in amino acids: CASRQGTSYEQYF. The CDR3 nucleotides are TGTGCCAGCCGACAGGGGACCTCCTACGAGCAGTACTTC.

The genes are TRBV7-9 and TRBJ2-5, with a tentative D call TRBD1 (6 bases). This CDR3 comprises 14 residues. The V gene's germline CDR1 is SEHNR and CDR2 FQNEAQ (reference sequence). Deletions cut 1 base from V and 3 bases from J, with 9 bases between. CDR3 protein: CASSLVQGEETQYF. The CDR3 DNA is TGTGCCAGCAGCTTAGTACAGGGCGAAGAGACCCAGTACTTC.